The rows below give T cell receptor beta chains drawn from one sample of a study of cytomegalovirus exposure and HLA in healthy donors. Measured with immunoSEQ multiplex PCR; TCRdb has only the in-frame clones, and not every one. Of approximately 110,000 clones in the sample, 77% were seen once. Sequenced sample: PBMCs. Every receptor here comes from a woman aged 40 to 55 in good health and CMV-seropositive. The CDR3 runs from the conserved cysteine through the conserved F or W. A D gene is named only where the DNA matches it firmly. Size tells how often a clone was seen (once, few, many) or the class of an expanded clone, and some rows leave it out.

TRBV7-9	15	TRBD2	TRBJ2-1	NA	CASSPTLAGYNEQFF
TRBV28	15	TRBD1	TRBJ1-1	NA	CASSRPTGGATEAFF
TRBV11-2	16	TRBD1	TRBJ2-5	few	CASSLDGTVRAETQYF
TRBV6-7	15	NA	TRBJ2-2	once	CAGKQSGANTGELFF
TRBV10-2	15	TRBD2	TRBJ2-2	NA	CASSAWTSGTGELFF
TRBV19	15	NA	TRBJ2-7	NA	CASSPTRRTIYEQYF
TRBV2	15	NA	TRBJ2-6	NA	CASSRLSSGANVLTF
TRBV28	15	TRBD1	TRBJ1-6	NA	CASSPGTGGNSPLHF
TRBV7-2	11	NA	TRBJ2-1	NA	CASSFYDEQFF
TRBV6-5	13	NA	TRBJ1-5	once	CASSTYRDQPQHF
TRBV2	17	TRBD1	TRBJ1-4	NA	CASRGQGRVGTNEKLFF
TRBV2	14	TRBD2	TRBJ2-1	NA	CASSEVAGINEQFF
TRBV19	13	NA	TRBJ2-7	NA	CASSIGTAGEQYF
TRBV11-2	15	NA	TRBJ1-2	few	CASTLNVRDFNGYTF
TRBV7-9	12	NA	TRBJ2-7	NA	CASSLGAYEQYF
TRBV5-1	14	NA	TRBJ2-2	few	CASSLAGPAGELFF
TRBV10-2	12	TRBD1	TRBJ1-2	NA	CASSQGEGGYTF
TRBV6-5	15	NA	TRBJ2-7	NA	CASSYSMQGFDEQYF
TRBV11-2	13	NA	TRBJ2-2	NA	CASSLDLTGELFF
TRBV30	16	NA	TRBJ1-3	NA	CAWIPEGRYSGNTIYF
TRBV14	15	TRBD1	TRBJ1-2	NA	CASSQDRQGLYGYTF
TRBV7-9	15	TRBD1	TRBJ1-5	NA	CSSSPQTGGNQPQHF
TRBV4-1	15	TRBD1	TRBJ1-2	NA	CASSQVQTGTRGYTF
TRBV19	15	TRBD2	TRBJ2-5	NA	CASSHGTTNGETQYF
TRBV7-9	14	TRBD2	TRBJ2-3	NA	CASSSGRAKDTQYF
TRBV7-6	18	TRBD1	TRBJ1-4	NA	CASSLSIGTAATNEKLFF
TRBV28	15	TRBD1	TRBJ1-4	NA	CASTPSGTGGEKLFF
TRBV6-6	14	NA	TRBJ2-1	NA	CASSYSAETKEQFF
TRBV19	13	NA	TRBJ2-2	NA	CASETGLGGELFF
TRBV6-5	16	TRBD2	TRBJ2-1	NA	CASSWGLAGGINEQFF
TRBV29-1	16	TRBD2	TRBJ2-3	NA	CSVGGREEGGTDTQYF
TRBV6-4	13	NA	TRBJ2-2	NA	CASSEEGFGELFF
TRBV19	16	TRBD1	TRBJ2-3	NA	CASSTPDRGLTDTQYF
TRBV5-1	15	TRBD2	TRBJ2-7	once	CASSFVAGGEGEQYF
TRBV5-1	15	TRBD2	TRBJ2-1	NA	CASSLLAGGQLQQFF
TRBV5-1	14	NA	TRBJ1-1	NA	CASSGGHKNTEAFF
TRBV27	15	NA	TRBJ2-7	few	CASSSAPQGSYEQYF
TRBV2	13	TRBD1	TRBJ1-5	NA	CASSGQGNQPQHF
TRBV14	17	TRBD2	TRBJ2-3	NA	CASSQGGLAGGTDTQYF
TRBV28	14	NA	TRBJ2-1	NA	CASSPWGGGNEQFF
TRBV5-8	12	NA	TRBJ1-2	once	CASSLIEYGYTF
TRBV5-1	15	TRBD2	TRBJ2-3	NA	CASRGVAGTTDTQYF